The 3 T cell receptor beta chains below all came from one sample that was sequenced in a study of shared clonotypes between healthy human individuals. Naive CD8 isolation took CD45RO-negative cells positively selected for CCR7 and excluded terminally differentiated effector memory CD45RA+ cells. Clones were sequenced by immunoSEQ multiplex PCR, and TCRdb holds only the in-frame ones, with some missing. Of roughly 2,000,000 clones in the sample, roughly 94% were seen once. What was sequenced was naive CD8+ T cells sorted from blood. These receptor sequences come from a man in his late teens or twenties in good health.

The chain recombines TRBV7-9 with TRBJ2-1, with TRBD2 as a possible D gene (6 bases). The CDR3 sequence is 15 residues long. Trimming stripped 5 bases from V and 1 base from J, with 12 bases between. Germline V gene sequence: CDR1 SEHNR, CDR2 FQNEAQ (reference sequence). The CDR3 region is CASSPRLGSYNEQFF. DNA of the CDR3: TGTGCCAGCAGCCCAAGACTAGGTTCCTACAATGAGCAGTTCTTC.

This chain uses TRBV7-9 with TRBJ2-5, with 9 bases identical to TRBD2. Losses at the gene ends were 3 bases for V and 2 bases for J; bases not matched to a gene: 4. CDR1 and CDR2 (germline): SEHNR, FQNEAQ (reference sequence). The CDR3 runs to 15 residues. The CDR3 loop is CASSFSGGGQETQYF. CDR3 bases: TGTGCCAGCAGCTTTAGCGGGGGAGGACAAGAGACCCAGTACTTC.

This sequence joins TRBV7-8 and TRBJ1-6; tentative D call: TRBD1 (6 bases). From germline, CDR1 is SGHVS and CDR2 FQNEAQ. V gave up 5 bases and J gave up 8 bases, with 13 bases separating them. The CDR3 is 14 amino acids. The CDR3 reads CASSQGSGYSPLHF. The CDR3 DNA reads as TGTGCCAGCAGCCAGGGGTCGGGGTATTCACCCCTCCACTTT.